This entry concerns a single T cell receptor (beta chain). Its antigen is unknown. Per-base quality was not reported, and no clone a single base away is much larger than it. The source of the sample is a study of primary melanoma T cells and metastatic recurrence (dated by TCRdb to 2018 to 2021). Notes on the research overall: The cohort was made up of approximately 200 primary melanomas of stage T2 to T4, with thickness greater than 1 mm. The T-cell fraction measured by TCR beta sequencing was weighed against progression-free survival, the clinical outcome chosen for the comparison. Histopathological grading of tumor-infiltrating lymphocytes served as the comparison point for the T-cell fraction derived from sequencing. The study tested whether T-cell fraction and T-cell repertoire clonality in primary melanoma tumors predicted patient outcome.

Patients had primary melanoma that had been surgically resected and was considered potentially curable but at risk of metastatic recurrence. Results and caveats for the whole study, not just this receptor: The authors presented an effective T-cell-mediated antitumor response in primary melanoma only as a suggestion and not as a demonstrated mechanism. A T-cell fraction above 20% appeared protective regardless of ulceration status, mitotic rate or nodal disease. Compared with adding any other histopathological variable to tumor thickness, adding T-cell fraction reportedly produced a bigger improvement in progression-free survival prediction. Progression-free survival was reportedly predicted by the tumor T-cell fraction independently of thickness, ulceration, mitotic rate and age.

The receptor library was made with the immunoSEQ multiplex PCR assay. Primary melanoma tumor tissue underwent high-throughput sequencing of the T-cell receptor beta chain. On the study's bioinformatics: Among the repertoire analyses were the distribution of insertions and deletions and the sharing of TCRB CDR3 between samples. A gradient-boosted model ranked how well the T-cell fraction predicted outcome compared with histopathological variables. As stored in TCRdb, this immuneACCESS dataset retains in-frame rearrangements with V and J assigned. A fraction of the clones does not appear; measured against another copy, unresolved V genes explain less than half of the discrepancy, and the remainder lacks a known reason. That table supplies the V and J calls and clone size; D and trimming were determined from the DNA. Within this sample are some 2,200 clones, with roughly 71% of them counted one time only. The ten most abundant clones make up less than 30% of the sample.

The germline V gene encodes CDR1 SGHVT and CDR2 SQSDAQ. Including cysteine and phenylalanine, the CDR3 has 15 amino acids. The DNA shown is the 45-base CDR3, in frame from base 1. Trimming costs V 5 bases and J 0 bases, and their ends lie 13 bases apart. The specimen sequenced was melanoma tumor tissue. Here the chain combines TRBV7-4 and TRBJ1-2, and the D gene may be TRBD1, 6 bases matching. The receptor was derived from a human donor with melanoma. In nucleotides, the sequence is TGTGCCAGCAGCCCCGAACAGGGCCCTAACTATGGCTACACCTTC. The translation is CASSPEQGPNYGYTF.